This passage covers 8 T cell receptor beta chains from one sample sequenced in a study of shared clonotypes between healthy human individuals (dated by TCRdb to 2018 to 2021). The library was made by the immunoSEQ multiplex PCR assay. TCRdb's version of the immuneACCESS table is confined to in-frame rearrangements and falls short of the full clone set. An unresolved V gene accounts for under half of the shortfall where checked; the remainder is of unknown origin. The sample data list 2 million to 2.5 million clones, and less than 95% of these were observed just once. About 0.41% of the sample is taken by the ten largest. Specimen: naive CD4+ T cells from PBMCs. The intended sense of this specimen's cell subset or site label: CD45RA+ positively selected. Source of these receptors: a man younger than 35 in good health. Some clones in this sample may be carry-over from other donors' samples.

This rearrangement joins TRBV5-1 to TRBJ2-1, with unresolved D. Germline V gene sequence: CDR1 SGHRS, CDR2 YFSETQ. V was trimmed by 2 bases and J by 6 bases, leaving 12 bases between them. The CDR3 spans 14 residues. The CDR3 is CASSFATPANEQFF. In DNA form, the CDR3 reads TGCGCCAGCAGCTTTGCTACCCCCGCCAATGAGCAGTTCTTC.

V usage is TRBV27 and J usage is TRBJ1-1; 7 bases map to TRBD1. Germline loops: CDR1 MNHEY, CDR2 SMNVEV (reference sequence). The J segment lost 4 bases and the V segment lost 2 bases, leaving 4 bases of the junction unmatched. The CDR3 covers 14 residues. The DNA of the CDR3 is TGTGCCAGCAGTTTAAACAGGGGAAGCACTGAAGCTTTCTTT. This sequence encodes CASSLNRGSTEAFF.

To note about this clone: Other DNA sequences from this sample encode an identical CDR3 as well. V gene TRBV6-5 combines with J gene TRBJ2-7, with 12 bases lining up with TRBD1. The CDR3 consists of 13 residues. J gave up 4 bases and V 6 bases, and 1 base lay outside the gene matches. CDR1 and CDR2 (germline): MNHEY, SVGAGI. The CDR3 DNA reads as TGTGCCAGCAGGGGACAGGGGGCGTACGAGCAGTACTTC. It specifies CASRGQGAYEQYF.

This clone has only one observation. V usage is TRBV29-1 and J usage is TRBJ2-3, with D unresolved. V lost 1 base to trimming and J lost 0 bases, with 8 bases between them. The CDR3 totals 14 residues. Germline CDR1 and CDR2: SQVTM and ANQGSEA. The CDR3 DNA reads TGCAGCGTTGAAGGCATCCCAAGCACAGATACGCAGTATTTT. Encoded protein: CSVEGIPSTDTQYF.

The chain recombines TRBV30 with TRBJ1-2; D not resolved. The V gene lost 0 bases and the J gene lost 6 bases, with 11 bases spanning the gap. The CDR3 extends over 13 amino acids. Looked up from germline, CDR1 is GTSNPN and CDR2 is SVGIG (reference sequence). The CDR3 here is CAWSVLGRDGYTF. As DNA, the CDR3 is TGTGCCTGGAGTGTACTTGGACGAGATGGCTACACCTTC.

The chain has TRBV6-1 and TRBJ1-2; D is undetermined. Deletions cut 1 base from V and 2 bases from J, with 8 bases between. This CDR3 is built from 14 residues. CDR1 is MNHNS and CDR2 is SASEGT in the germline V gene. The CDR3 DNA sequence: TGTGCCAGCAGTGAAGTAGACTCGAACTATGGCTACACCTTC. Protein sequence: CASSEVDSNYGYTF.

This chain uses TRBV11-2 with TRBJ2-7; 11 bases line up with TRBD1. CDR3 size: 15 residues. V shed 7 bases and J 3 bases; nucleotides not matched to a gene: 8. The V gene's germline CDR1 is SGHAT and CDR2 FQNNGV. For the CDR3, the DNA is TGTGCCAGCACCGGAACCGGGACAGGGGGCTACGAGCAGTACTTC. It encodes CASTGTGTGGYEQYF.

The chain is built from TRBV5-1 and TRBJ2-7, with 9 bases lining up with TRBD2. This CDR3 region has 15 residues. In germline, CDR1 is SGHRS, CDR2 YFSETQ. J was trimmed by 5 bases and V by 4 bases; bases with no gene match: 10. CDR3 DNA sequence: TGCGCCAGCAGCACAACCGGGACTAGCAACCACGAGCAGTACTTC. Its protein is CASSTTGTSNHEQYF. The complete variable domain, with remaining parts taken from reference TRBV5-1 and TRBJ2-7, reads KAGVTQTPRYLIKTRGQQVTLSCSPISGHRSVSWYQQTPGQGLQFLFEYFSETQRNKGNFPGRFSGRQFSNSRSEMNVSTLELGDSALYLCASSTTGTSNHEQYFGPGTRLTVT.